This passage covers 32 T cell receptor beta chains from one sample sequenced in a study of T cell changes during pregnancy in multiple sclerosis. Sequencing used immunoSEQ multiplex PCR; TCRdb keeps in-frame clones, though not all of them. Among some 85,000 clones listed, roughly 95% were seen once. The sample consisted of peripheral blood, taken in the second trimester of pregnancy. These receptor sequences come from a female donor in good health, enrolled as a control in a pregnancy study.

This clone was detected once. The chain couples TRBV5-6 to TRBJ2-7; 8 bases fit TRBD1. The CDR3 runs 15 residues. Germline lookup yields CDR1 SGHDT and CDR2 YYEEEE. V dropped 5 bases and J dropped 2; count of bases not matched to a gene: 9. CDR3 region: CASSSGTGATYEQYF. CDR3 nucleotides: TGTGCCAGCAGTTCCGGGACAGGTGCTACCTACGAGCAGTACTTC.

The CDR3 sequence is CASSLAGQTNVLTF. The CDR3 coding sequence is TGTGCCAGCAGCTTAGCGGGACAGACCAACGTCCTGACTTTC. The chain links TRBV11-2 to TRBJ2-6; 7 nucleotides agree with TRBD1. Trimming took 1 base from V and 8 from J; bases not matched to a gene: 2. CDR1 and CDR2 from the germline V gene are SGHAT and FQNNGV. The CDR3 length is 14 residues.

This clone was observed once. The chain links TRBV7-8 to TRBJ2-1; D may be TRBD2 (7 bases). The CDR3 runs 15 residues. CDR1 is SGHVS, CDR2 FQNEAQ, per germline. V shed 6 bases and J shed 3 bases, with 15 bases lying between them. The DNA of the CDR3 is TGTGCCAGCAGGCGGGGGACACTACTCTACAATGAGCAGTTCTTC. Translation: CASRRGTLLYNEQFF.

The rearrangement links TRBV5-4 to TRBJ2-1, with 7 nucleotides matching TRBD2. The germline gives CDR1 SGHNT, CDR2 YYREEE (reference sequence). The J segment lost 6 bases and the V segment lost 3 bases, leaving 3 bases of the junction unmatched. CDR3 size: 13 residues. The CDR3 loop reads CASSSGLVNEQFF. Here the CDR3 DNA reads TGTGCCAGCAGCTCAGGACTAGTCAATGAGCAGTTCTTC.

The gene calls are TRBV5-4 and TRBJ2-1; possibly TRBD2 for D (5 bases). The germline V gene has CDR1 SGHNT and CDR2 YYREEE (reference sequence). Trimming removed 0 bases from V and 6 bases from J, with 16 bases in between. The CDR3 loop spans 16 amino acids. Here the CDR3 DNA reads TGTGCCAGCAGCTTGGGACGGGCACGCGAGGGCAATGAGCAGTTCTTC. It specifies CASSLGRAREGNEQFF.

This chain connects TRBV9 to TRBJ1-4, with 9 nucleotides matching TRBD1. The CDR3 extends over 14 amino acids. Trimming at V came to 4 bases and at J to 6 bases, leaving 4 bases not matched to a gene. CDR1 is SGDLS, CDR2 YYNGEE, per germline. Here the CDR3 reads CASSSRQGDEKLFF. The CDR3 DNA is TGTGCCAGCAGCTCCCGACAGGGGGATGAAAAACTGTTTTTT.

This clone was recorded a few times. This chain uses TRBV7-9 with TRBJ2-7; tentative D call: TRBD1 (7 bases). Germline CDR1 is SEHNR and CDR2 is FQNEAQ (reference sequence). The V end was cut by 1 base, the J end by 2 bases, with 15 bases between. There are 16 residues in the CDR3. The chain's CDR3 is CASSLVASGGTYEQYF. The CDR3 region has the DNA TGTGCCAGCAGCTTAGTTGCGTCAGGGGGGACCTACGAGCAGTACTTC.

The V and J genes are TRBV4-2 and TRBJ2-7; 13 positions agree with TRBD2. Germline CDR1 and CDR2: LGHNA and YNFKEQ. The CDR3 runs 17 residues. The J segment lost 0 bases and the V segment lost 5 bases, leaving 7 bases of the junction unmatched. The CDR3, as DNA: TGTGCCAGCAGCTTGACTAGCGGGGGGAAGATCTCCTACGAGCAGTACTTC. It specifies CASSLTSGGKISYEQYF.

CDR3 nucleotide sequence: TGTGCCAGCAGCCCAAAACGACAGGGCGAAAAACTGTTTTTT. This codes for CASSPKRQGEKLFF. The chain is built from TRBV5-6 and TRBJ1-4; 7 bases fit TRBD1. The germline CDR1 and CDR2 sequences are SGHDT and YYEEEE. This CDR3 comprises 14 residues. V dropped 4 bases and J dropped 8; count of bases not matched to a gene: 8.

The V gene is TRBV7-3, the J gene TRBJ2-1, with TRBD1 identical over 9 bases. The CDR3 runs to 16 residues. Germline assignment: CDR1 SGHTA and CDR2 FQGTGA. V gave up 5 bases and J gave up 0 bases; unmatched junction bases: 5. The CDR3 region is CASSPQGAGSYNEQFF. CDR3 DNA: TGTGCCAGCAGCCCACAGGGGGCTGGCTCCTACAATGAGCAGTTCTTC.

This clone occurred once. The chain has TRBV10-3 and TRBJ2-2; tentatively, D is TRBD1 (5 bases). Between the trimmed V and J ends, which lost 4 bases and 4 bases, there was a span of 13 bases. CDR1 and CDR2 from the germline V gene are ENHRY and SYGVKD. The CDR3 has 15 amino acids. The CDR3 DNA follows: TGTGCCATCAGTGGACAGTTAAGCGTCACCGGGGAGCTGTTTTTT. Translating gives CAISGQLSVTGELFF.

Only one count was recorded for this clone. The V call is TRBV27, the J call TRBJ2-7, with a weak D call TRBD1 (6 bases). The CDR3 has 11 amino acids. Trimming cost V 4 bases and J 6 bases, with 7 bases left between them. The germline V gene encodes CDR1 MNHEY and CDR2 SMNVEV (reference sequence). Here the CDR3 DNA reads TGTGCCAGCAGTTCGACAGGCGAGCAGTACTTC. This gives the protein CASSSTGEQYF.

This chain joins TRBV21-1 and TRBJ2-1; TRBD1 is the table's D call and was not checked against the DNA. TRBV21-1 corresponds to a pseudogene. This CDR3 region has 17 residues. The CDR3 DNA sequence: TGTGCCAGCAGTAGAACCGAGGGGACAGGGGGGAGGCGTGAGCAGTTCTTC. Translated: CASSRTEGTGGRREQFF.

This chain links TRBV2 with TRBJ2-5; TRBD2 is a possible D gene (5 bases). Germline-derived CDR1 and CDR2 are SNHLY and FYNNEI. Between the trimmed V and J ends, which lost 7 bases and 1 base, there was a span of 10 bases. CDR3 length equals 13 residues. CDR3 in amino acids: CASIGLRQETQYF. The CDR3 coding sequence is TGTGCCAGCATCGGACTCCGCCAAGAGACCCAGTACTTC.

The CDR3 loop is CASSLAVASGGSETQYF. CDR3 nucleotides: TGCGCCAGCAGCTTGGCCGTAGCTAGCGGGGGTAGCGAGACCCAGTACTTC. The chain is built from TRBV5-1 and TRBJ2-5, with 10 bases matching TRBD2. The germline V gene has CDR1 SGHRS and CDR2 YFSETQ. J lost 5 bases, V lost 0 bases, and 10 bases had no gene match. This CDR3 has 17 residues.

The J gene is TRBJ2-3, the V gene TRBV19; D may be TRBD2 (5 bases). CDR3 length: 15 residues. V lost 5 bases and J 4 bases, leaving 16 bases between the germline ends. Germline V gives CDR1 LNHDA, CDR2 SQIVND (reference sequence). The CDR3 sequence is CASSRSSSEADTQYF. In DNA form, the CDR3 reads TGTGCCAGTAGTCGGAGCTCATCGGAGGCAGATACGCAGTATTTT.

The gene calls are TRBV9 and TRBJ2-5; the match to TRBD2 covers 8 bases. Germline CDR1 SGDLS, CDR2 YYNGEE. V lost 4 bases, J lost 1 base, and 9 bases stayed unmatched. The CDR3 is 16 residues long. CDR3 sequence: CASSPRLAGTQETQYF. The CDR3 DNA reads TGTGCCAGCAGCCCACGGTTAGCGGGGACCCAAGAGACCCAGTACTTC.

This chain joins TRBV9 and TRBJ2-3; 9 bases align to TRBD2. Germline CDR1 reads SGDLS; CDR2 reads YYNGEE. CDR3 length: 16 amino acids. With 4 bases clipped from V and 6 bases from J, the junction kept 12 bases outside the gene matches. The DNA of the CDR3 is TGTGCCAGCAGCTTAAGCGGGGGGATTAGGTCGGATACGCAGTATTTT. It encodes CASSLSGGIRSDTQYF.

The chain links TRBV27 to TRBJ1-5; D gene ambiguous. Germline values: CDR1 MNHEY, CDR2 SMNVEV (reference sequence). V was shortened by 1 base and J by 6 bases, with 4 bases between the two germline ends. The CDR3 is 12 amino acids. This CDR3 reads CASSLFGQPQHF. The DNA for the CDR3 is TGTGCCAGCAGTTTATTCGGTCAGCCCCAGCATTTT.

CDR3 bases: TGTGCCAGCAGCCCGAGTAGGGGCCTACTCTCCTACGAGCAGTACTTC. Its translation: CASSPSRGLLSYEQYF. V and J are TRBV7-8 and TRBJ2-7, with D possibly being TRBD1 (5 bases). The CDR3 runs to 16 residues. V was cut by 5 bases and J by 0 bases, with 17 bases left in between. The germline CDR1 and CDR2 sequences are SGHVS and FQNEAQ.

The chain joins TRBV14 to TRBJ1-2; TRBD1 might be the D (6 bases). The CDR3 contains 14 residues. V was clipped by 0 bases and J by 8 bases, with 13 bases between them. Germline CDR1 SGHDN, CDR2 FVKESK. CDR3 in amino acids: CASSQELQGSGYTF. The CDR3 DNA reads as TGTGCCAGCAGCCAAGAATTACAGGGCAGCGGCTACACCTTC. Using reference TRBV14 and TRBJ1-2 for the parts outside the CDR3, the full variable domain is EAGVTQFPSHSVIEKGQTVTLRCDPISGHDNLYWYRRVMGKEIKFLLHFVKESKQDESGMPNNRFLAERTGGTYSTLKVQPAELEDSGVYFCASSQELQGSGYTFGSGTRLTVV.

The CDR3 region is CAWKVAPGTEAFF. CDR3 in DNA: TGTGCCTGGAAGGTGGCGCCGGGCACTGAAGCTTTCTTT. This chain connects TRBV30 to TRBJ1-1; D ambiguous. Germline-derived CDR1 and CDR2 are GTSNPN and SVGIG (reference sequence). The V end lost 4 bases, the J end lost 4 bases, and 13 bases lay between the germline ends. This CDR3 is built from 13 residues.

The chain couples TRBV28 to TRBJ1-1, with TRBD1 matching over 7 bases. The CDR3 totals 13 residues. The V gene end was trimmed by 4 bases and the J gene end by 2 bases; junction bases not matched to a gene: 1. Germline CDR1 and CDR2: MDHEN and SYDVKM. CDR3 DNA sequence: TGTGCCAGCAGTTGGGACAGCAACACTGAAGCTTTCTTT. This gives the protein CASSWDSNTEAFF.

The chain combines TRBV19 with TRBJ1-1, with D uncertain. The CDR3 runs to 14 residues. V lost 7 bases and J lost 1, with 13 bases in between. The germline gives CDR1 LNHDA, CDR2 SQIVND (reference sequence). The CDR3 spells CASTHFSRNTEAFF. CDR3 coding DNA: TGTGCCAGTACCCATTTTTCCAGGAACACTGAAGCTTTCTTT.

V is TRBV19 and J is TRBJ1-2; 8 bases match TRBD1. After removal of 6 bases from V and 8 bases from J, the junction contained 23 bases not matched to a gene. Germline lookup yields CDR1 LNHDA and CDR2 SQIVND (reference sequence). The CDR3 is 18 residues long. The CDR3 DNA follows: TGTGCCAGTAGGGGGACAGGCCTCCTACCCCCTTTGACTATCGGCTACACCTTC. It yields the protein CASRGTGLLPPLTIGYTF.

The CDR3 loop reads CASSVVTAMNTEAFF. The CDR3 nucleotides read TGTGCCAGCAGCGTAGTGACAGCTATGAACACTGAAGCTTTCTTT. V and J are TRBV9 and TRBJ1-1, with D perhaps matching TRBD1 (5 bases). V lost 0 bases to trimming and J lost 0 bases, with 9 bases between them. The germline gives CDR1 SGDLS, CDR2 YYNGEE. The CDR3 is made up of 15 amino acids.

This chain uses TRBV14 with TRBJ1-1, with D uncertain. The CDR3 contains 13 residues. The V gene's germline CDR1 is SGHDN and CDR2 FVKESK. Between the trimmed V and J ends, which lost 5 bases and 4 bases, there was a span of 11 bases. The CDR3 is CASSVTVVTEAFF. The CDR3 DNA is TGTGCCAGCAGCGTTACGGTGGTCACTGAAGCTTTCTTT.

For this clone: The sample contains more than one DNA sequence encoding this CDR3. Here the CDR3 reads CASSDRSGGTDTQYF. The CDR3 DNA sequence: TGTGCCAGCAGTGATCGAAGTGGGGGGACAGATACGCAGTATTTT. The rearrangement joins TRBV2 to TRBJ2-3; a weak D match, TRBD2 (6 bases). The germline V gene encodes CDR1 SNHLY and CDR2 FYNNEI. This CDR3 is 15 amino acids long. With 3 bases removed from V and 3 bases from J, the gap between germline ends came to 13 bases.

CDR3 sequence: CASSQNSGGYTQYF. The CDR3 coding sequence is TGCGCCAGCAGCCAAAACAGCGGCGGATATACGCAGTATTTT. The genes are TRBV4-3 and TRBJ2-3, with a tentative D call TRBD2 (5 bases). This CDR3 comprises 14 residues. CDR1 and CDR2 from the germline V gene are LGHNA and YSLEER. With 2 bases removed from V and 7 bases from J, the gap between germline ends came to 13 bases.

The J gene is TRBJ2-1, the V gene TRBV6-6, with 10 positions matching TRBD2. CDR1 and CDR2 (germline): MNHNY, SVGAGI (reference sequence). Germline trimming cut 4 bases from V and 6 bases from J; bases unmatched to any gene: 6. This CDR3 has 15 residues. CDR3 protein: CASSWRTSGFNEQFF. The CDR3 DNA reads as TGTGCCAGCAGTTGGAGGACTAGCGGCTTCAATGAGCAGTTCTTC.

The V and J genes are TRBV7-2 and TRBJ1-5; the D gene is possibly TRBD1 (6 bases). The germline V gene has CDR1 SGHTA and CDR2 FQGNSA. V was cut by 1 base and J by 0 bases, with 7 bases left in between. The length of the CDR3 is 15 residues. The CDR3 protein is CASSLEGDSNQPQHF. The CDR3 DNA reads TGTGCCAGCAGCTTAGAGGGGGATAGCAATCAGCCCCAGCATTTT.

This clone was recorded once. The J gene is TRBJ1-2, the V gene TRBV30; 8 bases align to TRBD1. Germline V gene sequence: CDR1 GTSNPN, CDR2 SVGIG (reference sequence). The CDR3 length is 13 residues. The V gene end was trimmed by 3 bases and the J gene end by 4 bases; junction bases not matched to a gene: 4. The CDR3 region is CAWSRDRPYGYTF. The CDR3 DNA is TGTGCCTGGAGCCGGGACAGGCCCTATGGCTACACCTTC.